This entry describes one TCR beta chain. Its antigen is still unknown. CDR1 and CDR2 (germline): SEHNR, FQNEAQ (reference sequence). V gave up 2 bases and J gave up 6 bases; unmatched junction bases: 6. There are 15 residues in the CDR3. These data are taken from a study of cytomegalovirus exposure and HLA in healthy donors. Study summary: Falling in the Caucasian-associated ancestry cluster were about four fifths of a few hundred genotyped donors. General study results and limits: Later, an analysis found that common viral pathogens appeared to be linked with several of the most significant clusters. Later examination showed HLA-associated TCR beta chains had greater clonal expansion than equally common others.

The PCR employed 60 Vbeta primers together with 13 Jbeta primers. Clones were sequenced by immunoSEQ multiplex PCR, and TCRdb holds only the in-frame ones, with some missing. The sample lists about 200,000 clones; more than 70% were seen once. Specimen: PBMCs. The receptor was isolated from a man in his forties in good health and CMV-seropositive. The rearrangement joins TRBV7-9 to TRBJ1-2; 10 nucleotides align to TRBD1. The CDR3 region has the DNA TGTGCCAGCAGCTTAATCGCGACAGGGGGCGATGGCTACACCTTC. It translates to CASSLIATGGDGYTF.